This TCR beta chain was sequenced for a study of T cells in Graves' hyperthyroidism and ophthalmopathy. Findings and caveats of the study: Expanded thyroid clonotypes (above 0.001) were mostly also found in blood.

Amplification yielded TCR beta CDR3 regions, with RNA transcripts as the source. The primer set for the first-round RT-PCR of the TCR CDR3 was HTBI. TCRdb redid the calling of the multiplex PCR reads with MiXCR, one entry per CDR3 protein. The repertoire holds about 720,000 distinct CDR3 sequences, about a sixth seen once, with under 10% in the top ten. V was pared by 3 bases and J by 5 bases, with 14 bases between. Looked up from germline, CDR1 is MNHNS and CDR2 is SASEGT. The CDR3 is made up of 14 amino acids. A patient was excluded if there was uncontrolled infection, other autoimmune disease, pregnancy or lactation. Fresh peripheral blood, 10 ml, was the source of the PBMCs. This clonotype was seen more than once but under ten times. The antigen remains unidentified.

Material for sequencing was blood. The chain has TRBV6-1 and TRBJ2-7; D not certain. This receptor was taken from a man aged 18 to 29 with Graves' hyperthyroidism. The CDR3 here is CASSESLPRDEQYF. The DNA for the CDR3 is TGTGCCAGCAGTGAGAGTCTCCCCCGCGACGAGCAGTACTTC.